Each of the 30 T cell receptor beta chains below was sequenced from the same sample in a study of shared clonotypes between healthy human individuals. As defined, naive CD8 cells were CD45RO-negative and positively selected for CCR7, with terminally differentiated effector memory CD45RA+ cells excluded. Here immunoSEQ multiplex PCR was the method, and the copy in TCRdb shows in-frame clones only, minus some. The data hold approximately 2,000,000 clones, with roughly 93% observed a single time. The sample comprised naive CD8+ T cells from PBMCs. These receptors all come from a man between 18 and 29 years old in good health. Some clones in this sample may be carry-over from other donors' samples.

The CDR3 DNA sequence: TGTGCCAGTAGTATAGACCGAACTAGCGGGAGTCTCAATGAGCAGTTCTTC. As protein: CASSIDRTSGSLNEQFF. The genes are TRBV19 and TRBJ2-1; 11 bases agree with TRBD2. The germline gives CDR1 LNHDA, CDR2 SQIVND (reference sequence). V shed 0 bases and J 6 bases; nucleotides not matched to a gene: 7. This CDR3 is built from 17 residues.

The J gene is TRBJ2-7, the V gene TRBV5-1; D gene uncertain. Germline CDR1 and CDR2: SGHRS and YFSETQ. There are 13 residues in the CDR3. Trimming pared 2 bases from V and 2 bases from J, leaving 8 bases between. The CDR3 here is CASSFEPTYEQYF. In DNA, the CDR3 is TGCGCCAGCAGCTTCGAGCCCACCTACGAGCAGTACTTC.

This chain connects TRBV30 to TRBJ2-4, with D tentatively TRBD1 (5 bases). CDR3 length: 14 residues. V lost 0 bases and J lost 5, with 11 bases in between. Germline assignment: CDR1 GTSNPN and CDR2 SVGIG (reference sequence). Here the CDR3 reads CAWSVRVGQNIQYF. The CDR3 DNA reads as TGTGCCTGGAGTGTCAGGGTGGGCCAAAACATTCAGTACTTC.

The J gene is TRBJ1-4, the V gene TRBV28, with no clear D. Germline lookup yields CDR1 MDHEN and CDR2 SYDVKM. CDR3 length: 15 residues. Trimming cost V 3 bases and J 0 bases, with 8 bases left between them. CDR3 in amino acids: CASSLGTTTNEKLFF. CDR3 DNA: TGTGCCAGCAGTTTGGGAACTACAACTAATGAAAAACTGTTTTTT.

V and J are TRBV7-6 and TRBJ2-7, with unresolved D. CDR1 is SGHVS and CDR2 is FNYEAQ in the germline V gene. The CDR3 runs to 14 residues. The V end was cut by 5 bases, the J end by 6 bases, with 17 bases between. CDR3: CASSPPSFDGEQYF. CDR3 DNA sequence: TGTGCCAGCAGCCCCCCTAGTTTCGACGGCGAGCAGTACTTC.

The chain links TRBV5-4 to TRBJ2-7; D not certain. V dropped 1 base and J dropped 5 bases, with 10 bases sitting between them. Germline CDR1 is SGHNT and CDR2 is YYREEE (reference sequence). This CDR3 is 13 amino acids long. As DNA, the CDR3 is TGTGCCAGCAGCTTGACTACGTCCCACGAGCAGTACTTC. This gives the protein CASSLTTSHEQYF. Based on the CDR3 plus reference TRBV5-4 and TRBJ2-7, the full variable domain is ETGVTQSPTHLIKTRGQQVTLRCSSQSGHNTVSWYQQALGQGPQFIFQYYREEENGRGNFPPRFSGLQFPNYSSELNVNALELDDSALYLCASSLTTSHEQYFGPGTRLTVT.

The chain recombines TRBV15 with TRBJ2-1, with D perhaps TRBD2 (5 bases). CDR1 and CDR2 from the germline V gene are LNHNV and YYDKDF (reference sequence). The V end was cut by 1 base, the J end by 2 bases, with 12 bases between. CDR3 size: 16 residues. The CDR3 DNA reads TGTGCCACCAGCAGAGGTTCCGGGAATCCCTACAATGAGCAGTTCTTC. This gives the protein CATSRGSGNPYNEQFF.

The gene calls are TRBV9 and TRBJ2-1; 9 nucleotides align to TRBD2. This CDR3 comprises 16 residues. Germline CDR1 and CDR2: SGDLS and YYNGEE. V lost 0 bases and J lost 7; bases outside the gene matches: 8. The CDR3 sequence is CASSVAGGTSRNEQFF. CDR3 in DNA: TGTGCCAGCAGCGTAGCTGGGGGGACTAGCCGGAATGAGCAGTTCTTC.

The chain uses TRBV19 and TRBJ2-7; D not resolved. CDR3 length: 14 amino acids. Trimming left V 4 bases short and J 2 bases short, with 12 bases between. Germline assignment: CDR1 LNHDA and CDR2 SQIVND (reference sequence). The CDR3 DNA follows: TGTGCCAGTAGTAGCCGCCAGGCGACCTACGAGCAGTACTTC. It is translated as CASSSRQATYEQYF.

V and J are TRBV2 and TRBJ2-7; a weak D match, TRBD2 (5 bases). Germline loops: CDR1 SNHLY, CDR2 FYNNEI. V was clipped by 8 bases and J by 0 bases, with 14 bases between them. This CDR3 has 14 amino acids. CDR3 nucleotides: TGTGCCAGCGTATTGGACTCAAGCTCCTACGAGCAGTACTTC. Protein: CASVLDSSSYEQYF.

V gene TRBV7-2 combines with J gene TRBJ2-2, with TRBD1 matching over 7 bases. Losses at the gene ends were 5 bases for V and 5 bases for J; bases not matched to a gene: 14. Germline values: CDR1 SGHTA, CDR2 FQGNSA. The CDR3 runs to 17 residues. This chain's CDR3 is CASSPGTVRLGTGELFF. As DNA, the CDR3 is TGTGCCAGCAGCCCAGGGACAGTCCGGCTAGGGACCGGGGAGCTGTTTTTT.

The rearrangement links TRBV5-1 to TRBJ2-7; 10 positions agree with TRBD1. With 3 bases clipped from V and 2 bases from J, the junction kept 5 bases outside the gene matches. The CDR3 has 15 residues. Per germline, CDR1 SGHRS and CDR2 YFSETQ. CDR3 loop: CASSWRQGATYEQYF. DNA of the CDR3: TGCGCCAGCAGCTGGCGACAGGGGGCTACCTACGAGCAGTACTTC. Full variable domain (remainder filled in from reference TRBV5-1 and TRBJ2-7): KAGVTQTPRYLIKTRGQQVTLSCSPISGHRSVSWYQQTPGQGLQFLFEYFSETQRNKGNFPGRFSGRQFSNSRSEMNVSTLELGDSALYLCASSWRQGATYEQYFGPGTRLTVT.

V and J are TRBV14 and TRBJ2-1, with D maybe TRBD1 (5 bases). Germline lookup yields CDR1 SGHDN and CDR2 FVKESK. This CDR3 spans 16 amino acids. The V and J ends lost 5 bases and 8 bases respectively, with 22 bases between them. CDR3 loop: CASSWRMGQARDEQFF. The CDR3 DNA sequence: TGTGCCAGCAGCTGGCGGATGGGGCAGGCAAGGGATGAGCAGTTCTTC.

The J gene is TRBJ2-7, the V gene TRBV11-2, with D possibly being TRBD2 (6 bases). Germline CDR1 SGHAT, CDR2 FQNNGV. The CDR3 extends over 16 amino acids. The V gene lost 4 bases and the J gene lost 3 bases, with 19 bases spanning the gap. In nucleotides, the CDR3 is TGTGCCAGCAGCTCGAACCGGGACTCCCGGTACTACGAGCAGTACTTC. The encoded protein is CASSSNRDSRYYEQYF. Drawing the rest from reference TRBV11-2 and TRBJ2-7, the complete variable domain is EAGVAQSPRYKIIEKRQSVAFWCNPISGHATLYWYQQILGQGPKLLIQFQNNGVVDDSQLPKDRFSAERLKGVDSTLKIQPAKLEDSAVYLCASSSNRDSRYYEQYFGPGTRLTVT.

Concerning this clone: Distinct nucleotide sequences in the sample also encode this CDR3. The genes are TRBV5-6 and TRBJ2-7, with D unclear. Trimming removed 2 bases from V and 1 base from J, with 10 bases in between. The CDR3 sequence is 14 residues long. Germline V gene sequence: CDR1 SGHDT, CDR2 YYEEEE. The CDR3 DNA reads as TGTGCCAGCAGCTTCGGCGGCCCTTCCTACGAGCAGTACTTC. It translates to CASSFGGPSYEQYF.

V usage is TRBV5-4 and J usage is TRBJ2-7, with D perhaps matching TRBD2 (6 bases). CDR1 SGHNT and CDR2 YYREEE come from the germline V gene (reference sequence). The CDR3 consists of 14 residues. Between the trimmed V and J ends, which lost 1 base and 3 bases, there was a span of 11 bases. In nucleotides, the CDR3 is TGTGCCAGCAGCTTGTTGGGGGAGGTCTACGAGCAGTACTTC. Encoded protein: CASSLLGEVYEQYF.

This chain links TRBV5-1 with TRBJ2-1; no clear D gene. The CDR3 runs to 12 residues. The ends were cut back, 4 bases at V and 8 bases at J, with 10 bases in the middle. The germline V gene has CDR1 SGHRS and CDR2 YFSETQ. CDR3 DNA sequence: TGCGCCAGCAGCCCGGAAGCCGATGAGCAGTTCTTC. This translates into CASSPEADEQFF.

A note on this clone: Other DNA sequences from this sample encode an identical CDR3 as well. The CDR3 reads CASSAGQSYEQYF. As DNA, the CDR3 is TGTGCCAGCAGTGCCGGACAGTCCTACGAGCAGTACTTC. The chain recombines TRBV27 with TRBJ2-7; D may be TRBD1 (6 bases). Deletions cut 5 bases from V and 1 base from J, with 9 bases between. The CDR3 sequence is 13 residues long. From germline, CDR1 is MNHEY and CDR2 SMNVEV (reference sequence).

A single count supports this clone. The same CDR3 also results from other DNA sequences found in this sample. The chain recombines TRBV6-5 with TRBJ2-7, with 9 bases identical to TRBD1. Germline trimming cut 0 bases from V and 4 bases from J; bases unmatched to any gene: 4. CDR1 is MNHEY, CDR2 SVGAGI, per germline. CDR3 length equals 15 residues. In DNA, the CDR3 is TGTGCCAGCAGTTACTCATCCGGGACAGGGTACGAGCAGTACTTC. This codes for CASSYSSGTGYEQYF.

The gene calls are TRBV7-3 and TRBJ2-1; tentative D call: TRBD2 (5 bases). V was pared by 5 bases and J by 0 bases, with 11 bases between. The CDR3 totals 15 residues. The germline gives CDR1 SGHTA, CDR2 FQGTGA. DNA of the CDR3: TGTGCCAGCAGCCATACTGGAGGCTCCTACAATGAGCAGTTCTTC. This codes for CASSHTGGSYNEQFF.

This rearrangement joins TRBV9 to TRBJ2-6; no clear D. The ends were cut back, 2 bases at V and 4 bases at J, with 10 bases in the middle. The CDR3 is 15 residues long. Germline loops: CDR1 SGDLS, CDR2 YYNGEE. The CDR3 is CASSVGRPGANVLTF. The CDR3 nucleotides are TGTGCCAGCAGCGTGGGAAGGCCCGGGGCCAACGTCCTGACTTTC.

As to this clone: The sample contains more than one DNA sequence encoding this CDR3. The chain employs TRBV11-2 and TRBJ2-7; no definite D call. The CDR3 is 11 residues long. Trimming removed 4 bases at V and 4 bases at J, with 5 bases between. The germline CDR1 and CDR2 sequences are SGHAT and FQNNGV. This chain's CDR3 is CASSSLYEQYF. Here the CDR3 DNA reads TGTGCCAGCAGCTCCTTGTACGAGCAGTACTTC.

The rearrangement joins TRBV10-3 to TRBJ2-5; D may correspond to TRBD1 or TRBD2 (6 bases each). Trimming pared 0 bases from V and 4 bases from J, leaving 18 bases between. The CDR3 has 17 residues. Germline assignment: CDR1 ENHRY and CDR2 SYGVKD. CDR3 coding DNA: TGTGCCATCAGTGAGTCGCGGAACTCCTGGGGGGCAGAGACCCAGTACTTC. Translating gives CAISESRNSWGAETQYF.

The chain employs TRBV7-9 and TRBJ2-7, with D possibly being TRBD1 or TRBD2 (5 bases each). Germline V gives CDR1 SEHNR, CDR2 FQNEAQ (reference sequence). V gave up 1 base and J gave up 4 bases, with 14 bases separating them. The CDR3 is made up of 15 amino acids. The CDR3 loop reads CASSLEDRDGYEQYF. DNA for the CDR3: TGTGCCAGCAGCTTAGAGGACCGGGACGGTTACGAGCAGTACTTC.

J is TRBJ2-7 and V is TRBV27, with a possible D match to TRBD1 (10 bases). CDR1 and CDR2 from the germline V gene are MNHEY and SMNVEV (reference sequence). The CDR3 contains 16 residues. V lost 8 bases and J lost 4, with 24 bases in between. The DNA for the CDR3 is TGTGCCAGCGTCCCGCGGGGGGGACAGGGGTTATACGAGCAGTACTTC. Its protein product is CASVPRGGQGLYEQYF.

This clone occurred once. This chain joins TRBV5-1 and TRBJ2-1; 9 nucleotides align to TRBD1. The germline gives CDR1 SGHRS, CDR2 YFSETQ. The CDR3 loop spans 15 amino acids. V shed 2 bases and J 3 bases; nucleotides not matched to a gene: 3. The CDR3 region is CASSFRTGDYNEQFF. The CDR3 nucleotides are TGCGCCAGCAGCTTTAGGACAGGGGACTACAATGAGCAGTTCTTC. Looking up the rest from reference TRBV5-1 and TRBJ2-1 gives the full variable domain: KAGVTQTPRYLIKTRGQQVTLSCSPISGHRSVSWYQQTPGQGLQFLFEYFSETQRNKGNFPGRFSGRQFSNSRSEMNVSTLELGDSALYLCASSFRTGDYNEQFFGPGTRLTVL.

V and J are TRBV27 and TRBJ1-1, with D maybe TRBD1 (6 bases). The germline V gene has CDR1 MNHEY and CDR2 SMNVEV (reference sequence). This CDR3 is 13 amino acids long. Trimming took 6 bases from V and 3 from J, leaving 11 bases between them. As DNA, the CDR3 is TGTGCCAGCAGCGGACAGTGGGACACTGAAGCTTTCTTT. This sequence encodes CASSGQWDTEAFF.

On this clone itself: Other DNA sequences in the same sample also yield this CDR3. The chain couples TRBV4-3 to TRBJ2-7, with D unresolved. V lost 0 bases, J lost 0 bases, and 9 bases lay in between. The germline V gene encodes CDR1 LGHNA and CDR2 YSLEER. This CDR3 is 15 amino acids long. As DNA, the CDR3 is TGCGCCAGCAGCCAAGAGCGCGGCAGCTCCTACGAGCAGTACTTC. Protein: CASSQERGSSYEQYF.

This chain joins TRBV29-1 and TRBJ2-3, with 8 bases identical to TRBD2. The CDR3 consists of 11 residues. Germline V gene lookup returns CDR1 SQVTM and CDR2 ANQGSEA. Trimming at V came to 7 bases and at J to 8 bases, leaving 5 bases not matched to a gene. Here the CDR3 reads CSGATSGTQYF. CDR3 DNA: TGCAGCGGCGCAACTAGCGGTACGCAGTATTTT.

This rearrangement joins TRBV9 to TRBJ1-2, with D possibly TRBD1 on 6 matching bases. CDR1 is SGDLS, CDR2 YYNGEE, per germline. The CDR3 contains 15 residues. V lost 0 bases, J lost 2 bases, and 11 bases lay in between. The CDR3 is CASSVVGDNNYGYTF. The DNA for the CDR3 is TGTGCCAGCAGCGTAGTAGGGGACAACAACTATGGCTACACCTTC.